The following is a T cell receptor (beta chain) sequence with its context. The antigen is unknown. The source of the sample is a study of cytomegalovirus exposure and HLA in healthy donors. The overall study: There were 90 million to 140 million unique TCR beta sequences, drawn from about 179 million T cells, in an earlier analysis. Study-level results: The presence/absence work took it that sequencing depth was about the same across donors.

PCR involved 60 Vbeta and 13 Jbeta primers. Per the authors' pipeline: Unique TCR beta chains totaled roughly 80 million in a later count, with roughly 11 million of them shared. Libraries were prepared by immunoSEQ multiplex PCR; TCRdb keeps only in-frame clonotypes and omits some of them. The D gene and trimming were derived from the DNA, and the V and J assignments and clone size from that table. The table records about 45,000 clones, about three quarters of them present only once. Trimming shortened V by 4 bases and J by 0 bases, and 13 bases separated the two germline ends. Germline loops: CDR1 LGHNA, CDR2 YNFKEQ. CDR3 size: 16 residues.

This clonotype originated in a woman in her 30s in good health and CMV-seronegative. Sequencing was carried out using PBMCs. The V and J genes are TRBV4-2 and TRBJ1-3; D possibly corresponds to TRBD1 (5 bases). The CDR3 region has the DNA TGTGCCAGCAGCCGCCTACAGGAGTCCTCTGGAAACACCATATATTTT. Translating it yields CASSRLQESSGNTIYF.